A selection of T cell receptor beta chains follows, all from one sample in a study of control samples from healthy donors and cancer patients. Method: immunoSEQ multiplex PCR; TCRdb's copy keeps in-frame clones and lacks some. This table has 95,000 to 150,000 clones, about 89% appearing once. The material sequenced was blood. Receptors were obtained from a woman aged 18 to 35 in good health. CDR3s include the opening cysteine and the closing phenylalanine or tryptophan.

cdr3_aa | v_call
CATRAGRAETQYF | TRBV24-1
CASSQETSGSSEQFF | TRBV2
CASSLERGRGPSYEQYF | TRBV7-2
CASSSGLEATDTQYF | TRBV13
CASSLARGREAFF | TRBV7-2
CAGDRGRGSYGYTF | TRBV28
CATSSPGDRPGSYEQYF | TRBV15
CASSPRPDTEAFF | TRBV18
CASSLEADRGSGELFF | TRBV5-4
CASSAWVAKGVHEQYF | TRBV10-2
CSARGRGLQYF | TRBV20-1
CASSQLGTSGLLGNTGELFF | TRBV4-3
CASSPGTGAYEQYF | TRBV19
CASSLGAGATEAFF | TRBV5-1
CASSQDRGTGFGNTEAFF | TRBV4-3
CASSQIDRFPYEQYF | TRBV14
CASSQDPGSYNEQFF | TRBV4-3
CASSQEGTAGETQYF | TRBV4-1
CASSWGTQPQHF | TRBV7-8
CASSSNQGAGQYF | TRBV7-2
CASNAGVLNTEAFF | TRBV9
CASSSETRGRGTQYF | TRBV5-4
CASSLTSGAYNEQFF | TRBV28
CASSELAGETQYF | TRBV5-4
CASSPTGGNNQPQHF | TRBV4-2
CASSQRGWGLARLRDFTDTQYF | TRBV3-1/TRBV3-2
CASSVGSETQYF | TRBV9
CASSLGTGVGADTQYF | TRBV7-9
CASSRVSNEQFF | TRBV4-2
CASSAGTLNYGYTF | TRBV19
CASSLDLIDKSGSYEQYF | TRBV7-2
CASSKYTGVNTEAFF | TRBV19
CASSEGRGTEAFF | TRBV2
CASSVGTGPLSYEQYF | TRBV9
CASSQDLSTYEQYF | TRBV3-1/TRBV3-2
CSVLDRGYSYTF | TRBV29-1
CASSRQFQETQYF | TRBV7-2
CASSYPGQGRGGYGYTF | TRBV6-2/TRBV6-3
CAWSPAWGDTDTQYF | TRBV30
CASSESRGLAKNIQYF | TRBV2
CASSLTETGIGYTF | TRBV7-2
CASSRPSVVHEQFF | TRBV3-1/TRBV3-2
CASSQDLGPLNYEQYF | TRBV3-1/TRBV3-2
CASSEHWDEQYF | TRBV25-1
CASSYDNRGNTEAFF | TRBV6-5
CASSTRTGNGNSPLHF | TRBV9
CASSLEGTGDYGYTF | TRBV28
CASSSPSGRASNEQFF | TRBV27
CAISRTLAGGGDTQYF | TRBV10-3
CASSQERAGGRYEQYF | TRBV4-2